What follows is one TCR beta chain and its context. Its antigen is still unknown. Universal primer sites and UMIs were introduced during 5'RACE template-switching synthesis of TCR cDNA. TCRdb re-derived calls from the 5' RACE reads in MiXCR, one entry per CDR3 protein. The sample includes hundreds of thousands of distinct CDR3 sequences, about a sixth of them seen just once. The V end lost 3 bases, the J end lost 0 bases, and 14 bases lay between the germline ends. Per the germline V gene, CDR1 is MNHNS and CDR2 is SASEGT. This CDR3 comprises 17 residues. The record originates from a study of T cells after yellow fever vaccination. Study-level information: Researchers used SMART-Seq v4 Ultra Low Input to prepare fractions that had low cell numbers.

Findings of the study overall: The secondary response was weaker but peaked faster, day 5 versus 15. Clonotype sharing between CD4 and CD8 compartments was small.

This TCR was recovered from a man aged 18 to 29 who received the YFV17D yellow fever vaccine. The input for sequencing was PBMCs, taken less than 6 days after the first yellow fever vaccination. The V gene is TRBV6-1, the J gene TRBJ2-2; D possibly corresponds to TRBD1 (5 bases). The CDR3 protein is CASSESVWGANTGELFF. The CDR3 region has the DNA TGTGCCAGCAGTGAGAGCGTATGGGGCGCGAACACCGGGGAGCTGTTTTTT.